This T cell receptor beta chain is from a study of PD-L1 blockade in urothelial cancer. Produced via immunoSEQ multiplex PCR; TCRdb's table is partial and in-frame only. The data contain 56,000 or so clones, 85% to 90% of them singletons. Germline lookup yields CDR1 MNHNS and CDR2 SASEGT. The CDR3 sequence is 15 residues long. J gave up 4 bases and V 8 bases, and 13 bases lay outside the gene matches. This clonotype was sampled from a man in his fifties with urothelial cancer. The source was PBMCs, collected around atezolizumab (anti-PD-L1) treatment. The gene calls are TRBV6-1 and TRBJ2-5, with 7 bases lining up with TRBD1. CDR3 in DNA: TGTGCCAGCGGCGTTGGAATTACAGGGGTAGAGACCCAGTACTTC. Translation gives CASGVGITGVETQYF.